The 17 T cell receptor beta chains presented below share a single source sample, sequenced in a study of memory CD4+ T cells and cytomegalovirus serostatus. The table came from immunoSEQ multiplex PCR; TCRdb's copy has only in-frame clones and leaves some out. The sample holds tens of thousands of clones, roughly 77% seen once. Single viable CD3+CD4+CD8-CD45RO+ cells were sorted as the memory CD4+ T cells. Specimen: memory CD4+ T cells from blood. These receptors were obtained from an adult in good health and CMV-seronegative.

The rearrangement uses TRBV6-1 and TRBJ1-3; no firm D call. CDR1 and CDR2 from the germline V gene are MNHNS and SASEGT. This CDR3 comprises 14 residues. V lost 2 bases to trimming and J lost 0 bases, with 5 bases between them. DNA of the CDR3: TGTGCCAGCAGTGAACTGTCCTCTGGAAACACCATATATTTT. As protein: CASSELSSGNTIYF.

This clone was observed a handful of times. This sequence joins TRBV7-8 and TRBJ2-3, with TRBD2 as a possible D gene (6 bases). V was trimmed by 4 bases and J by 2 bases, leaving 16 bases between them. This CDR3 region has 16 residues. CDR1 and CDR2 from the germline V gene are SGHVS and FQNEAQ. CDR3 in DNA: TGTGCCAGCAGCTGGGTTGGGCGGGGCCCCACAGATACGCAGTATTTT. Translating it yields CASSWVGRGPTDTQYF.

The chain couples TRBV11-2 to TRBJ2-1; 10 nucleotides match TRBD2. The CDR3 is 16 amino acids. CDR1 is SGHAT, CDR2 FQNNGV, per germline. Trimming took 1 base from V and 7 from J; bases not matched to a gene: 7. Here the CDR3 reads CASSLVGAGGLNEQFF. In DNA, the CDR3 is TGTGCCAGCAGCTTAGTGGGAGCGGGGGGGCTGAATGAGCAGTTCTTC.

This clone was detected only a few times. The chain uses TRBV4-2 and TRBJ1-2; D remains unclear. The CDR3 totals 15 residues. Trimming removed 1 base from V and 0 bases from J, with 9 bases in between. Germline assignment: CDR1 LGHNA and CDR2 YNFKEQ. CDR3 nucleotide sequence: TGTGCCAGCAGCCAAGTGGACGGAACTAACTATGGCTACACCTTC. Encoded protein: CASSQVDGTNYGYTF.

This clone was detected only a few times. The chain employs TRBV11-2 and TRBJ1-1; 7 bases align to TRBD1. The CDR3 has 15 amino acids. Germline V gene sequence: CDR1 SGHAT, CDR2 FQNNGV. The V and J ends lost 3 bases and 4 bases, in that order; junction bases with no gene match: 8. In DNA form, the CDR3 reads TGTGCCAGCAGCTTTGCTTCCAGGGGGATCACTGAAGCTTTCTTT. This encodes CASSFASRGITEAFF.

This chain connects TRBV7-6 to TRBJ1-5, with D unclear. V lost 4 bases to trimming and J lost 4 bases, with 11 bases between them. Germline V gene data show CDR1 as SGHVS and CDR2 as FNYEAQ. The CDR3 contains 14 residues. Here the CDR3 DNA reads TGTGCCAGCAGCTCGGGAGGGCAGAATCAGCCCCAGCATTTT. Its translation: CASSSGGQNQPQHF. Using reference TRBV7-6 and TRBJ1-5 for the parts outside the CDR3, the full variable domain is GAGVSQSPRYKVTKRGQDVALRCDPISGHVSLYWYRQALGQGPEFLTYFNYEAQQDKSGLPNDRFSAERPEGSISTLTIQRTEQRDSAMYRCASSSGGQNQPQHFGDGTRLSIL.

V and J are TRBV5-1 and TRBJ2-1; possible D gene TRBD2, 6 bases. Germline CDR1 is SGHRS and CDR2 is YFSETQ. CDR3 length: 14 amino acids. Trimming pared 5 bases from V and 8 bases from J, leaving 17 bases between. The CDR3 region is CASRRQTSIDEQFF. The CDR3 DNA sequence: TGCGCCAGCAGACGCCAGACTAGTATAGATGAGCAGTTCTTC.

J is TRBJ2-1 and V is TRBV30; unclear D gene. Trimming took 2 bases from V and 5 from J, leaving 10 bases between them. Looked up from germline, CDR1 is GTSNPN and CDR2 is SVGIG (reference sequence). This CDR3 contains 13 residues. CDR3 DNA sequence: TGTGCCTGGAGTAGACTCAGTAACAATGAGCAGTTCTTC. It is translated as CAWSRLSNNEQFF.

The genes are TRBV29-1 and TRBJ1-5; D perhaps matches TRBD1 (6 bases). This CDR3 region has 13 residues. Trimming stripped 6 bases from V and 3 bases from J, with 12 bases between. CDR1 SQVTM and CDR2 ANQGSEA come from the germline V gene. CDR3 DNA sequence: TGCAGCGTCCTAGGGGACAACAATCAGCCCCAGCATTTT. Translation: CSVLGDNNQPQHF.

The genes are TRBV7-6 and TRBJ1-5, with D unclear. CDR1 and CDR2 (germline): SGHVS, FNYEAQ. V was shortened by 5 bases and J by 7 bases, with 15 bases between the two germline ends. The CDR3 has 14 residues. The CDR3 region is CASSPGRGPQPQHF. The CDR3 nucleotides read TGTGCCAGCAGCCCAGGACGGGGTCCCCAGCCCCAGCATTTT.

As concerns this clone: One junction end disagrees with the germline gene, perhaps due to a read error. The chain links TRBV4-1 to TRBJ1-5, with D unclear. The CDR3 spans 13 residues. Germline V CDR1 and CDR2: MGHRA, YSYEKL. CDR3 sequence reads: CASSQDSDQPQHF. Here the CDR3 DNA reads TGCGCCAGCAGCCAAGATAGCGATCAGCCCCAGCATTTT.

The chain recombines TRBV10-3 with TRBJ2-1; TRBD1 is a possible D gene (7 bases). The CDR3 runs 13 residues. Germline CDR1 and CDR2: ENHRY and SYGVKD. The V end lost 2 bases, the J end lost 9 bases, and 11 bases lay between the germline ends. CDR3 nucleotide sequence: TGTGCCATCAGTGAGGCAGGGGGGAGTGAGCAGTTCTTC. Translated: CAISEAGGSEQFF.

The V and J genes are TRBV4-1 and TRBJ1-4; D perhaps matches TRBD1 (5 bases). Trimming removed 3 bases at V and 8 bases at J, with 25 bases between. Germline V gene data show CDR1 as MGHRA and CDR2 as YSYEKL. The CDR3 totals 18 residues. This CDR3 is CASSQNLNAGPGIEKLFF. CDR3 nucleotide sequence: TGCGCCAGCAGCCAGAACCTAAACGCGGGGCCAGGAATCGAAAAACTGTTTTTT.

This clone was counted a single time. V and J are TRBV9 and TRBJ2-7, with D uncertain. The germline V and J ends were trimmed by 0 bases and 1 base, with 5 bases remaining between them. The CDR3 is 13 amino acids. CDR1 and CDR2 from the germline V gene are SGDLS and YYNGEE. CDR3: CASSVAQSYEQYF. Written as DNA, the CDR3 is TGTGCCAGCAGCGTAGCTCAATCCTACGAGCAGTACTTC. Together with reference TRBV9 and TRBJ2-7, the CDR3 gives the full variable domain: DSGVTQTPKHLITATGQRVTLRCSPRSGDLSVYWYQQSLDQGLQFLIQYYNGEERAKGNILERFSAQQFPDLHSELNLSSLELGDSALYFCASSVAQSYEQYFGPGTRLTVT.

This clone has just one count. The V and J genes are TRBV2 and TRBJ1-2; D is ambiguous. V lost 2 bases to trimming and J lost 4 bases, with 5 bases between them. The CDR3 contains 12 residues. CDR1 and CDR2 (germline): SNHLY, FYNNEI. For the CDR3, the DNA is TGTGCCAGCAGTGAACAGATCTATGGCTACACCTTC. It codes for CASSEQIYGYTF. The full variable domain, its missing parts supplied by reference TRBV2 and TRBJ1-2, is EPEVTQTPSHQVTQMGQEVILRCVPISNHLYFYWYRQILGQKVEFLVSFYNNEISEKSEIFDDQFSVERPDGSNFTLKIRSTKLEDSAMYFCASSEQIYGYTFGSGTRLTVV.

The chain links TRBV6-5 to TRBJ2-7, with 10 nucleotides matching TRBD1. This CDR3 is built from 14 residues. Germline CDR1 is MNHEY and CDR2 is SVGAGI. The ends lost 2 bases at V and 4 bases at J; junction bases unmatched: 2. CDR3 bases: TGTGCCAGCAGTTACCGGGACAGGGGATACGAGCAGTACTTC. Its protein product is CASSYRDRGYEQYF.

The chain employs TRBV25-1 and TRBJ1-1, with D unresolved. Germline CDR1 reads MGHDK; CDR2 reads SYGVNS. The V end lost 10 bases, the J end lost 3 bases, and 15 bases lay between the germline ends. The CDR3 runs 13 residues. Here the CDR3 DNA reads TGTGCCACCAAAATAGGGCAGGACACTGAAGCTTTCTTT. It encodes CATKIGQDTEAFF.